This T cell receptor (beta chain) was sequenced during a study of shared clonotypes between healthy human individuals. With respect to this clone: Its specificity is unknown.

Investigators spread the genomic DNA of each subset evenly over several immunoSEQ plates. Method: immunoSEQ multiplex PCR; TCRdb's copy keeps in-frame clones and lacks some. The sample carries about 2.4 million clones, roughly 93% recorded once. Whole-study results and caveats: Sequencing of the sorted subsets was shown by rarefaction to be incomplete despite large depth. Several donors held about 4.6% of naive CD4 clonotypes in common. Investigators collected only blood, and repertoires in tissues likely differ.

Germline CDR1 and CDR2: SGHRS and YFSETQ. The CDR3 loop spans 17 amino acids. Trimming took 5 bases from V and 0 from J, leaving 18 bases between them. The chain couples TRBV5-1 to TRBJ1-3, with D perhaps TRBD1 (6 bases). The specimen was naive CD4+ T cells from PBMCs. Indicated subset: CD45RA+ positively selected. The receptor was isolated from a man in his late teens or twenties in good health. Some clones in this sample may be carry-over from other donors' samples. DNA of the CDR3: TGCGCCAGCAGACTCTCGGTGGGGGGCGACTCTGGAAACACCATATATTTT. Its protein is CASRLSVGGDSGNTIYF. Full variable domain (missing parts from reference TRBV5-1 and TRBJ1-3): KAGVTQTPRYLIKTRGQQVTLSCSPISGHRSVSWYQQTPGQGLQFLFEYFSETQRNKGNFPGRFSGRQFSNSRSEMNVSTLELGDSALYLCASRLSVGGDSGNTIYFGEGSWLTVV.